These 9 T cell receptor beta chains were sequenced from one sample in a study of shared clonotypes between healthy human individuals. Some clones are missing from TCRdb's copy, which holds only in-frame ones; the method was immunoSEQ multiplex PCR. In the table there are roughly 1,500,000 clones, under 99% of which are singletons. Sequenced input: naive CD4+ T cells sorted from blood. The subset denotes: CD45RA+ positively selected. These receptor sequences come from a man younger than 45 in good health.

The chain uses TRBV7-9 and TRBJ2-1, with 7 bases identical to TRBD1. This CDR3 has 16 residues. CDR1 and CDR2 from the germline V gene are SEHNR and FQNEAQ (reference sequence). The V and J ends lost 5 bases and 2 bases, in that order; junction bases with no gene match: 9. The CDR3 sequence is CASSTQTGWTYNEQFF. As DNA, the CDR3 is TGTGCCAGCAGCACCCAGACAGGGTGGACCTACAATGAGCAGTTCTTC.

J is TRBJ2-7 and V is TRBV10-3, with a weak D call TRBD1 (6 bases). The germline V gene encodes CDR1 ENHRY and CDR2 SYGVKD. V was clipped by 0 bases and J by 1 base, with 16 bases between them. CDR3 length: 17 residues. CDR3 sequence reads: CAISESRTAHRSYEQYF. In DNA, the CDR3 is TGTGCCATCAGTGAGTCGCGGACAGCTCACCGATCCTACGAGCAGTACTTC.

The CDR3 loop is CASSRDLLEPQHF. The DNA for the CDR3 is TGTGCCAGTAGTAGGGACCTCCTTGAGCCCCAGCATTTT. The chain carries TRBV19 and TRBJ1-5, with D perhaps TRBD1 (5 bases). Trimming took off 4 bases at V and 8 bases at J, with 12 bases between the two ends. Germline values: CDR1 LNHDA, CDR2 SQIVND (reference sequence). The CDR3 length is 13 residues. Supplemented by reference TRBV19 and TRBJ1-5, the full variable domain reads DGGITQSPKYLFRKEGQNVTLSCEQNLNHDAMYWYRQDPGQGLRLIYYSQIVNDFQKGDIAEGYSVSREKKESFPLTVTSAQKNPTAFYLCASSRDLLEPQHFGDGTRLSIL.

This sequence joins TRBV9 and TRBJ2-1; perhaps TRBD1 as D (5 bases). Per the germline V gene, CDR1 is SGDLS and CDR2 is YYNGEE. Trimming left V 6 bases short and J 0 bases short, with 16 bases between. CDR3 size: 16 residues. CDR3 residues: CASTFLARGSYNEQFF. Here the CDR3 DNA reads TGTGCCAGCACTTTTTTAGCTAGGGGCTCCTACAATGAGCAGTTCTTC.

The V and J genes are TRBV7-9 and TRBJ1-3, with TRBD1 matching 7 bases. Germline V gives CDR1 SEHNR, CDR2 FQNEAQ (reference sequence). The CDR3 runs 17 residues. V was clipped by 3 bases and J by 0 bases; unmatched bases: 8. Here the CDR3 reads CASSFRLRTGSGNTIYF. The CDR3 region has the DNA TGTGCCAGCAGCTTCCGTTTGAGGACAGGCTCTGGAAACACCATATATTTT.

This chain links TRBV10-2 with TRBJ2-2; a possible D gene is TRBD1 (6 bases). There are 14 residues in the CDR3. Trimming removed 5 bases from V and 5 bases from J, with 12 bases in between. Germline lookup yields CDR1 WSHSY and CDR2 SAAADI. CDR3 in DNA: TGCGCCAGCAGTAGCTTAAGGGGGACCGGGGAGCTGTTTTTT. Protein sequence: CASSSLRGTGELFF.

This chain connects TRBV10-3 to TRBJ2-7, with 7 nucleotides matching TRBD2. CDR1 ENHRY and CDR2 SYGVKD come from the germline V gene. V shed 11 bases, J shed 3 bases, and the junction held 7 bases outside the gene matches. The CDR3 totals 12 residues. This chain's CDR3 is CAVGLGRYEQYF. CDR3 sequence (DNA): TGTGCCGTCGGACTAGGCCGCTACGAGCAGTACTTC.

This chain joins TRBV5-4 and TRBJ2-1; TRBD2 agrees at 12 bases. The CDR3 has 19 amino acids. The germline V gene encodes CDR1 SGHNT and CDR2 YYREEE (reference sequence). The J segment lost 4 bases and the V segment lost 4 bases, leaving 15 bases of the junction unmatched. CDR3 sequence: CASSPSGASGRANYNEQFF. The CDR3 bases are TGTGCCAGCAGCCCCTCCGGGGCTAGCGGGAGGGCTAATTACAATGAGCAGTTCTTC.

The chain has TRBV11-2 and TRBJ2-1; no clear D gene. CDR1 and CDR2 from the germline V gene are SGHAT and FQNNGV. V was clipped by 3 bases and J by 6 bases, with 9 bases between them. The CDR3 has 13 residues. CDR3 coding DNA: TGTGCCAGCAGCTTTCTCTTAGCCAATGAGCAGTTCTTC. Translating it yields CASSFLLANEQFF.